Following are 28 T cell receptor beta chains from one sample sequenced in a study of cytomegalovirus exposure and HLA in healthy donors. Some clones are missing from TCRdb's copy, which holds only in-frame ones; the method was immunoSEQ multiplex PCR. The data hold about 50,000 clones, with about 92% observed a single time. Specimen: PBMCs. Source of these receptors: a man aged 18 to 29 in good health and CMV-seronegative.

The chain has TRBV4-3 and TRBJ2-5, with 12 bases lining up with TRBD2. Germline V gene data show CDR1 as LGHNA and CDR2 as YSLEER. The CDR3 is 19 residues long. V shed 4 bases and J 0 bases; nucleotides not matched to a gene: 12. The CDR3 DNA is TGCGCCAGCAGCCCAAAAACTAGCGGGAGGTTGGGGTACCAAGAGACCCAGTACTTC. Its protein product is CASSPKTSGRLGYQETQYF.

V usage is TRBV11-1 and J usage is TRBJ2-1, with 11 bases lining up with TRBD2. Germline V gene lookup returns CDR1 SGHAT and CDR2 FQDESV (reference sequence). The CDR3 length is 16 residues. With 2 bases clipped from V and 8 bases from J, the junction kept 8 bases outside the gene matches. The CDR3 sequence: CASSLLTSGSVYEQFF. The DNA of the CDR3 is TGTGCCAGCAGCTTACTAACTAGCGGGAGCGTGTATGAGCAGTTCTTC. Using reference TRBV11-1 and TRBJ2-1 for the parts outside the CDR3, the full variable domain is EAEVAQSPRYKITEKSQAVAFWCDPISGHATLYWYRQILGQGPELLVQFQDESVVDDSQLPKDRFSAERLKGVDSTLKIQPAELGDSAMYLCASSLLTSGSVYEQFFGPGTRLTVL.

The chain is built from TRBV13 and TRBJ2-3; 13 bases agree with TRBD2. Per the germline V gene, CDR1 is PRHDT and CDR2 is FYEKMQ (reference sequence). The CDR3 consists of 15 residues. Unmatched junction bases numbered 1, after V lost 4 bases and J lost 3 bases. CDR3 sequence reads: CASSSGLAGTDTQYF. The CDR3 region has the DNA TGTGCCAGCAGCTCGGGACTAGCGGGAACAGATACGCAGTATTTT.

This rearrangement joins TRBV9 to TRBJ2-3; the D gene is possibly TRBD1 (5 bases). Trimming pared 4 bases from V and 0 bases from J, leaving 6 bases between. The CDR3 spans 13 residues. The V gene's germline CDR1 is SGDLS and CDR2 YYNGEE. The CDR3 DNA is TGTGCCAGCAGCCGGACAAGCACAGATACGCAGTATTTT. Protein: CASSRTSTDTQYF.

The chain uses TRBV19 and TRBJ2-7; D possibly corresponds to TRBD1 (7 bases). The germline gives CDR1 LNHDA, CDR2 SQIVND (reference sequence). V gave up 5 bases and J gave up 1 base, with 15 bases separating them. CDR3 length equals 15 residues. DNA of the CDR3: TGTGCCAGTAGTCACCGCGGGACAGTTTCCTACGAGCAGTACTTC. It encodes CASSHRGTVSYEQYF.

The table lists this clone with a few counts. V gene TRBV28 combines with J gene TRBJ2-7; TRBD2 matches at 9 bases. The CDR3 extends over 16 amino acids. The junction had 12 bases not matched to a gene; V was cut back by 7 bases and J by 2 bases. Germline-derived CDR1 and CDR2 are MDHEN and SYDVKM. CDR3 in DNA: TGTGCCAGCACCTCAACAGGGGCTAGCGGGACCTACGAGCAGTACTTC. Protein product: CASTSTGASGTYEQYF.

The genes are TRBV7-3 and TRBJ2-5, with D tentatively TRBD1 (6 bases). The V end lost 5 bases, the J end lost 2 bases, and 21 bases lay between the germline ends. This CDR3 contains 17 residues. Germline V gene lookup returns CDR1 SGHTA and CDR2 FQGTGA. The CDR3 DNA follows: TGTGCCAGCAGCCCGAAGGCCCGAGGGACAATTCAAGAGACCCAGTACTTC. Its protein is CASSPKARGTIQETQYF.

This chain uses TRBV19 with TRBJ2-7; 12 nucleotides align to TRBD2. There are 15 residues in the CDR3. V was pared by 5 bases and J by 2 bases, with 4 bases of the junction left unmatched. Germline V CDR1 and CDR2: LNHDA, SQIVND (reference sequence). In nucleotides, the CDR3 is TGTGCCAGTAGTCCCTGGACTAGCGGGACCTACGAGCAGTACTTC. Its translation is CASSPWTSGTYEQYF. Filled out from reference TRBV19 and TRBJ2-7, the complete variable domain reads DGGITQSPKYLFRKEGQNVTLSCEQNLNHDAMYWYRQDPGQGLRLIYYSQIVNDFQKGDIAEGYSVSREKKESFPLTVTSAQKNPTAFYLCASSPWTSGTYEQYFGPGTRLTVT.

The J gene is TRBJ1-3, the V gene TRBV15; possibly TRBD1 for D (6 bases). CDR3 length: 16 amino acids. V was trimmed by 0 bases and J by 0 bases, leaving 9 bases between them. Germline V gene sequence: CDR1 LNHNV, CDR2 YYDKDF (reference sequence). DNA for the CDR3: TGTGCCACCAGCAGAGATAGGACAGCCTCTGGAAACACCATATATTTT. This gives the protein CATSRDRTASGNTIYF.

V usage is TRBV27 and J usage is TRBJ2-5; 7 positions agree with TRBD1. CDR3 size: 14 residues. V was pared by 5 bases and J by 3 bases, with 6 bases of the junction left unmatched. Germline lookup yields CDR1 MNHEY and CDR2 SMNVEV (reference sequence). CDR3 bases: TGTGCCAGCAGTCCCTGGGACAGAAAAGAGACCCAGTACTTC. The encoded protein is CASSPWDRKETQYF.

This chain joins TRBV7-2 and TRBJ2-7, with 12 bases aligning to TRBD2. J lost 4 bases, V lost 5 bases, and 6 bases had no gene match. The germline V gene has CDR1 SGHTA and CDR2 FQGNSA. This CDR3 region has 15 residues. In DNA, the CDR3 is TGTGCCAGCAGCATCGGACTAGCGGGAAGTTACGAGCAGTACTTC. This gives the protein CASSIGLAGSYEQYF.

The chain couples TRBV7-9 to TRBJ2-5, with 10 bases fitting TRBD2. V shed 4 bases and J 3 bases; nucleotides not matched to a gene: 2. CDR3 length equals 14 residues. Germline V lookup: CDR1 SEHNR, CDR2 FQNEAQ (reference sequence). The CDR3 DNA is TGTGCCAGCAGCTCCGGACTAGCGGAAGAGACCCAGTACTTC. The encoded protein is CASSSGLAEETQYF.

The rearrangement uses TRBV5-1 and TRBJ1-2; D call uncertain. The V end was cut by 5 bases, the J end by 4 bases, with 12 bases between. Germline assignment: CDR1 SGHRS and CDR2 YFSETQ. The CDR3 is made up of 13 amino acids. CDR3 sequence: CASSPHRSYGYTF. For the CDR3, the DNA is TGCGCCAGCAGTCCTCACCGCAGCTATGGCTACACCTTC.

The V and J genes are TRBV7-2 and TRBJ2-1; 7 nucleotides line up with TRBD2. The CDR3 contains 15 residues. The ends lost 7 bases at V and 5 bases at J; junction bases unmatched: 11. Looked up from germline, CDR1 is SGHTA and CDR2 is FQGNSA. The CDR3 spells CASTWVGTTNNEQFF. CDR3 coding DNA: TGTGCCAGCACCTGGGTCGGGACTACAAACAATGAGCAGTTCTTC.

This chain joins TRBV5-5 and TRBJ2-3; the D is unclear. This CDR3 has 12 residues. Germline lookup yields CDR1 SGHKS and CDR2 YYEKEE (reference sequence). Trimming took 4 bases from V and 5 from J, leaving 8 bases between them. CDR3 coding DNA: TGTGCCAGCAGCGTCTATGAAGATACGCAGTATTTT. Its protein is CASSVYEDTQYF.

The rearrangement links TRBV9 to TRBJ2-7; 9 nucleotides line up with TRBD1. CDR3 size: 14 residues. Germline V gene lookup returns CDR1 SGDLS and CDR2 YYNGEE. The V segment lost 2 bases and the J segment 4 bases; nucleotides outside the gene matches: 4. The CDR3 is CASSVGTGFYEQYF. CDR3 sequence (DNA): TGTGCCAGCAGCGTCGGGACAGGGTTTTACGAGCAGTACTTC.

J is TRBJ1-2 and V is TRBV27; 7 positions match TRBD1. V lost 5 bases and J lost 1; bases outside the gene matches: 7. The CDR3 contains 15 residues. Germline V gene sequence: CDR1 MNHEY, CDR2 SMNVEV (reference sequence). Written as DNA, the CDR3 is TGTGCCAGCAGTCCGATCGGGACAGATAACTATGGCTACACCTTC. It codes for CASSPIGTDNYGYTF.

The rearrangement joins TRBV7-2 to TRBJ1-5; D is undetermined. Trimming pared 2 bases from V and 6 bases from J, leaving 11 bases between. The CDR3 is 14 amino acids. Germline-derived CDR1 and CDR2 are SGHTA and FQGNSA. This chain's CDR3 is CASSLHSSTQPQHF. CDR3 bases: TGTGCCAGCAGCTTACACAGTTCGACTCAGCCCCAGCATTTT.

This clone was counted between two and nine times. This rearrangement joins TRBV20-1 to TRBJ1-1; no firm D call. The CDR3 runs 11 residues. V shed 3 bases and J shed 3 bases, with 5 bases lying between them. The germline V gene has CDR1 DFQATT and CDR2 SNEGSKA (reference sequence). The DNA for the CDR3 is TGCAGTGCTAGGAGGGACACTGAAGCTTTCTTT. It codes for CSARRDTEAFF.

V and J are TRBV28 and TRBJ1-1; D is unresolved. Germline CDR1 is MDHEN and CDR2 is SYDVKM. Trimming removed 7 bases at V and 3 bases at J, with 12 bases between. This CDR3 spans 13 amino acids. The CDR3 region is CASTEGGYTEAFF. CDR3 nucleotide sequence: TGTGCCAGCACCGAAGGAGGGTACACTGAAGCTTTCTTT.

CDR3 sequence reads: CASSPRTSGNSYEQYF. CDR3 DNA: TGTGCCAGCAGCCCCCGGACTAGCGGGAACTCCTACGAGCAGTACTTC. This chain uses TRBV5-4 with TRBJ2-7; 12 bases are a match to TRBD2. Unmatched junction bases numbered 5, after V lost 4 bases and J lost 0 bases. CDR3 length: 16 amino acids. Germline CDR1 SGHNT, CDR2 YYREEE (reference sequence). Complete variable domain (other parts from reference TRBV5-4 and TRBJ2-7): ETGVTQSPTHLIKTRGQQVTLRCSSQSGHNTVSWYQQALGQGPQFIFQYYREEENGRGNFPPRFSGLQFPNYSSELNVNALELDDSALYLCASSPRTSGNSYEQYFGPGTRLTVT.

The CDR3 here is CASSLSPLRDDTDTQYF. CDR3 bases: TGTGCCAGCAGTTTATCCCCCTTGCGTGATGACACAGATACGCAGTATTTT. This chain links TRBV27 with TRBJ2-3; D call uncertain. This CDR3 has 17 amino acids. Germline CDR1 MNHEY, CDR2 SMNVEV (reference sequence). Trimming removed 0 bases from V and 2 bases from J, with 15 bases in between.

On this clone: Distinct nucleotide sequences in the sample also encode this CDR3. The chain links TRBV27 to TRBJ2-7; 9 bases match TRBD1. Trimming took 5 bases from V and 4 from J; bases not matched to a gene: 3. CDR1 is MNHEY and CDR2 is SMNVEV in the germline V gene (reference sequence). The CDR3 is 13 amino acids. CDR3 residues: CASSPGTGYEQYF. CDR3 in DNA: TGTGCCAGCAGTCCCGGGACAGGGTACGAGCAGTACTTC.

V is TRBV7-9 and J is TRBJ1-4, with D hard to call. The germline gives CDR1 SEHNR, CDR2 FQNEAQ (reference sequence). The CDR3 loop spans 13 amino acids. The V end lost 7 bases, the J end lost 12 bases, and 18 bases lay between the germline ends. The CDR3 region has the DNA TGTGCCAGCACCTCGAGCGAGGAAAAGGAACTGTTTTTT. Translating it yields CASTSSEEKELFF.

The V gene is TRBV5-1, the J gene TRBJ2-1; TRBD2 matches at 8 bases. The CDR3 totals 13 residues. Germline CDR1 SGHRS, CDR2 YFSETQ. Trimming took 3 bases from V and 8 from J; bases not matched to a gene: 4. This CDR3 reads CASSYSGTDEQFF. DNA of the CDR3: TGCGCCAGCAGCTATAGCGGGACCGATGAGCAGTTCTTC. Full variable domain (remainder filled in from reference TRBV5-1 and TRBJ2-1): KAGVTQTPRYLIKTRGQQVTLSCSPISGHRSVSWYQQTPGQGLQFLFEYFSETQRNKGNFPGRFSGRQFSNSRSEMNVSTLELGDSALYLCASSYSGTDEQFFGPGTRLTVL.

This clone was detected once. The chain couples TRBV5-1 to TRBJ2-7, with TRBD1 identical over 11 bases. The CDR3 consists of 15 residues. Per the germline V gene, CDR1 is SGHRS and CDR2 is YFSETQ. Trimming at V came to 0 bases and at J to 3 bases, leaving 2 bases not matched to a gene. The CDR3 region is CASSLGGTGGYEQYF. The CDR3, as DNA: TGCGCCAGCAGCTTGGGCGGGACAGGGGGCTACGAGCAGTACTTC.

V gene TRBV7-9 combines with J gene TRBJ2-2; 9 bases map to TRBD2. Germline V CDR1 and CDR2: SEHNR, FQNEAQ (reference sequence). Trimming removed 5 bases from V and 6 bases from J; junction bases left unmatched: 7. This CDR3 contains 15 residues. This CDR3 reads CASSPRGGGAGELFF. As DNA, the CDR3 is TGTGCCAGCAGCCCCCGCGGGGGGGGAGCCGGGGAGCTGTTTTTT.

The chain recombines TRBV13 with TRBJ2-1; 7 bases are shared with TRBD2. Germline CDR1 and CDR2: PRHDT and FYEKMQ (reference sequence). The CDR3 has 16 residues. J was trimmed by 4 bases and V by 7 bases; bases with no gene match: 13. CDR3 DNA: TGTGCCAGCACCTCCCGAGGAGCGGGGAGTTACAATGAGCAGTTCTTC. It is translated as CASTSRGAGSYNEQFF.